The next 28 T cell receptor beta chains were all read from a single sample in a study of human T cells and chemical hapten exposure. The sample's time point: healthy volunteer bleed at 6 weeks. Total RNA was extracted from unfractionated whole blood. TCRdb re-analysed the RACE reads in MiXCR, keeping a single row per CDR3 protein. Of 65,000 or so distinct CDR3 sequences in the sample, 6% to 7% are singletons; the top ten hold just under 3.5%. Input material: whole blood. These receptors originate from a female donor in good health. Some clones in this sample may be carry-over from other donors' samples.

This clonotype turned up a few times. For the CDR3, the DNA is TGTGCCAGCAGCTATACCCTAGGGACTAGCGGGAGTCCATACCTCACAGATACGCAGTATTTT. Its translation: CASSYTLGTSGSPYLTDTQYF. This sequence joins TRBV12-3 or TRBV12-4 and TRBJ2-3, with 14 bases aligning to TRBD2. CDR3 length: 21 residues. V lost 6 bases, J lost 2 bases, and 19 bases stayed unmatched.

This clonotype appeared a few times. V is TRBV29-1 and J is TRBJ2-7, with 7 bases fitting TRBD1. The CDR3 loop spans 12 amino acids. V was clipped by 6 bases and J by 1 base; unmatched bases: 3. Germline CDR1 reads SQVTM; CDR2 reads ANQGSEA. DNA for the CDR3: TGCAGCGTCAGGGACAGTTCCTACGAGCAGTACTTC. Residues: CSVRDSSYEQYF.

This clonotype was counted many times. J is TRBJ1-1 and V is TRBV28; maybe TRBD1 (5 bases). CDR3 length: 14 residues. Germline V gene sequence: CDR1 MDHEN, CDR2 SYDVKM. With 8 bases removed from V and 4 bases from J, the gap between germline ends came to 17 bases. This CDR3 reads CASSSPGLTTEAFF. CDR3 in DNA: TGTGCCAGCTCCTCCCCGGGGCTGACCACTGAAGCTTTCTTT. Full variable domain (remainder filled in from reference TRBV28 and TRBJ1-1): DVKVTQSSRYLVKRTGEKVFLECVQDMDHENMFWYRQDPGLGLRLIYFSYDVKMKEKGDIPEGYSVSREKKERFSLILESASTNQTSMYLCASSSPGLTTEAFFGQGTRLTVV.

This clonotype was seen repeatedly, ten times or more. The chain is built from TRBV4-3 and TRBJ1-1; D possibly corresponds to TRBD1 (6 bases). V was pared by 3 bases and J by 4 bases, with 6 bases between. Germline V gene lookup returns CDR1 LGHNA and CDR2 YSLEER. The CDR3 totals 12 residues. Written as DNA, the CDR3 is TGCGCCAGCAGCCAGGGGGCCACTGAAGCTTTCTTT. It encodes CASSQGATEAFF.

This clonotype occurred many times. CDR3 nucleotides: TGTGCCAGCAGTCCACCGGGACAGGTCTACGAGCAGTACTTC. Protein: CASSPPGQVYEQYF. The V and J genes are TRBV28 and TRBJ2-7; 8 nucleotides agree with TRBD1. Germline V gives CDR1 MDHEN, CDR2 SYDVKM. The CDR3 loop spans 14 amino acids. The V and J ends lost 5 bases and 3 bases, in that order; junction bases with no gene match: 6.

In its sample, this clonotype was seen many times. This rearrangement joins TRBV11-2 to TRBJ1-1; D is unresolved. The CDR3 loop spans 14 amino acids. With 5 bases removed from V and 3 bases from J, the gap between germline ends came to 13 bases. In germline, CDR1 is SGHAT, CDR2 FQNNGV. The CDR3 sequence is CASSPGLSYTEAFF. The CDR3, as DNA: TGTGCCAGCAGCCCAGGACTGTCCTACACTGAAGCTTTCTTT.

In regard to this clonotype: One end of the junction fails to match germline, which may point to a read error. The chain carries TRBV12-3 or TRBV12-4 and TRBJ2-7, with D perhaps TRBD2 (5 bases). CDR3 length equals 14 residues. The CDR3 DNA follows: TGTGCCAGCAGTCCCCGGGGTAGCTCCCACGAGCAGTACTTC. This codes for CASSPRGSSHEQYF.

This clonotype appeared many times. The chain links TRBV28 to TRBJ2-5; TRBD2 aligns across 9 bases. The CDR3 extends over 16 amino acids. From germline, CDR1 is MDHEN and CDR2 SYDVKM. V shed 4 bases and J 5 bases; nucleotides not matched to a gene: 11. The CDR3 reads CASSSLGVAGVETQYF. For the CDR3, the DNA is TGTGCCAGCAGTTCATTAGGGGTAGCGGGAGTTGAGACCCAGTACTTC.

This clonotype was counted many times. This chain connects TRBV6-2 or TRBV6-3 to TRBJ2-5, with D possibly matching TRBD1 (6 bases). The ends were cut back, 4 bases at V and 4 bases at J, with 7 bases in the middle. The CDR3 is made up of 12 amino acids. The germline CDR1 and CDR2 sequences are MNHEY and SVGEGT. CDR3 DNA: TGTGCCAGCAGTTGGGACACAGAGACCCAGTACTTC. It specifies CASSWDTETQYF.

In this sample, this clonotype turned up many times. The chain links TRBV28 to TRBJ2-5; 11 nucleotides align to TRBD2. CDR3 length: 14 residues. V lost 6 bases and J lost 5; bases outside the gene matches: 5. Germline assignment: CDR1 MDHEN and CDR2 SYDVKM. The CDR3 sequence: CASRLAGGVETQYF. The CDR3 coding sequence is TGTGCCAGCAGATTAGCGGGAGGGGTGGAGACCCAGTACTTC.

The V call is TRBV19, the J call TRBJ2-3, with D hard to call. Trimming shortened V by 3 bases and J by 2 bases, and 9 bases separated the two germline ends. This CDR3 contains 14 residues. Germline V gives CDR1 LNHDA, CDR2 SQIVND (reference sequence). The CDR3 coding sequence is TGTGCCAGTAGTATGGAAGGGCTCACAGATACGCAGTATTTT. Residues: CASSMEGLTDTQYF.

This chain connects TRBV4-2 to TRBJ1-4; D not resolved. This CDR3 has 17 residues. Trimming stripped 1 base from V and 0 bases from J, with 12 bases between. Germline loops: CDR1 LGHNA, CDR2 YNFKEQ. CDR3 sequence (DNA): TGTGCCAGCAGCCAAGGATTTTTAGAAGCAACTAATGAAAAACTGTTTTTT. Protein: CASSQGFLEATNEKLFF.

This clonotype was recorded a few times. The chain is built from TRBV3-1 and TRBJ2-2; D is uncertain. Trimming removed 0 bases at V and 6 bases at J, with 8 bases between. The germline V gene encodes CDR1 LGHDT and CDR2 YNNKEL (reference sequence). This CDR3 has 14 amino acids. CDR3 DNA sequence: TGTGCCAGCAGCCAAGATCGTGCAGCCGGGGAGCTGTTTTTT. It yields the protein CASSQDRAAGELFF.

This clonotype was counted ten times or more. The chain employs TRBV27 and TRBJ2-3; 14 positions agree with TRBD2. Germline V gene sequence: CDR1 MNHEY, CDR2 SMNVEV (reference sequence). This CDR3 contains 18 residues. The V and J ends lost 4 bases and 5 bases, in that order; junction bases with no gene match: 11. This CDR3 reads CASSSPLGLAGVRDTQYF. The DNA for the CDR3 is TGTGCCAGCAGTTCCCCCCTGGGACTAGCGGGAGTAAGAGATACGCAGTATTTT.

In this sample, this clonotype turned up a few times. The CDR3 DNA reads as TGCAGTGCTAGGAGTCGATCTAGCACAGATACGCAGTATTTT. It specifies CSARSRSSTDTQYF. The rearrangement links TRBV20-1 to TRBJ2-3; no definite D call. Germline V gene sequence: CDR1 DFQATT, CDR2 SNEGSKA (reference sequence). CDR3 length: 14 amino acids. With 3 bases removed from V and 0 bases from J, the gap between germline ends came to 10 bases.

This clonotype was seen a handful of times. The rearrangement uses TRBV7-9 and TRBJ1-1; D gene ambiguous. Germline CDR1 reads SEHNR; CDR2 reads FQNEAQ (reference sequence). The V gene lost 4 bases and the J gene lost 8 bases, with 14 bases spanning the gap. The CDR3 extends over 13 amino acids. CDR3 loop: CASSSRAAVEAFF. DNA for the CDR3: TGTGCCAGCAGCTCACGGGCAGCAGTCGAAGCTTTCTTT. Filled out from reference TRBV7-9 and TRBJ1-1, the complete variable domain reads DTGVSQNPRHKITKRGQNVTFRCDPISEHNRLYWYRQTLGQGPEFLTYFQNEAQLEKSRLLSDRFSAERPKGSFSTLEIQRTEQGDSAMYLCASSSRAAVEAFFGQGTRLTVV.

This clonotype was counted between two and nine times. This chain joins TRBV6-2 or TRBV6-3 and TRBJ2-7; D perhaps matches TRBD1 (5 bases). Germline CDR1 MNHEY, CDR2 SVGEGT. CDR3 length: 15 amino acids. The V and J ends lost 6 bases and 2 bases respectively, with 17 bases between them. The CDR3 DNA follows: TGTGCCAGCAGCTCCCAGGGAATCGGACCCTACGAGCAGTACTTC. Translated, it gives CASSSQGIGPYEQYF.

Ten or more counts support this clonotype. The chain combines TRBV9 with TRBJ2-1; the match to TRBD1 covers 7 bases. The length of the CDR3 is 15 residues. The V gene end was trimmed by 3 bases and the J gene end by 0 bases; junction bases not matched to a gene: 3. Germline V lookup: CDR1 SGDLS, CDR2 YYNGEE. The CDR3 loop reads CASSAGGSSYNEQFF. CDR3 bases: TGTGCCAGCAGCGCAGGGGGTAGCTCCTACAATGAGCAGTTCTTC.

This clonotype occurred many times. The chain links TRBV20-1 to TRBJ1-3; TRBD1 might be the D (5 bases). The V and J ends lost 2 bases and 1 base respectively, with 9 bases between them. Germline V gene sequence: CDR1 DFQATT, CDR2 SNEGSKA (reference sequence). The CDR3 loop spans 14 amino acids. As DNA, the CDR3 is TGCAGTGCTAGATCTTCAGGGTCTGGAAACACCATATATTTT. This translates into CSARSSGSGNTIYF.

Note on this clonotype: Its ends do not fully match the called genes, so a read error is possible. The CDR3 DNA sequence: TGCAGTACTAGCCAAGCGGGCCCAGATACGCAGTATTTT. This translates into CSTSQAGPDTQYF. The rearrangement joins TRBV20-1 to TRBJ2-3; D is possibly TRBD2 (6 bases). From germline, CDR1 is DFQATT and CDR2 SNEGSKA (reference sequence). This CDR3 contains 13 residues.

CDR3 protein: CAWSPSTGELFF. CDR3 bases: TGTGCCTGGAGTCCTTCCACCGGGGAGCTGTTTTTT. The V call is TRBV30, the J call TRBJ2-2; D is uncertain. Trimming removed 2 bases at V and 4 bases at J, with 5 bases between. The V gene's germline CDR1 is GTSNPN and CDR2 SVGIG (reference sequence). This CDR3 is built from 12 residues.

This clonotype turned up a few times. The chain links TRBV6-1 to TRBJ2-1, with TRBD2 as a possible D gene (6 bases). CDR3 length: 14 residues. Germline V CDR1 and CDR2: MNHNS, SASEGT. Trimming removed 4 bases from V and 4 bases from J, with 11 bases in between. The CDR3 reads CASSGAGNYNEQFF. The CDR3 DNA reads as TGTGCCAGCAGTGGGGCGGGAAATTACAATGAGCAGTTCTTC.

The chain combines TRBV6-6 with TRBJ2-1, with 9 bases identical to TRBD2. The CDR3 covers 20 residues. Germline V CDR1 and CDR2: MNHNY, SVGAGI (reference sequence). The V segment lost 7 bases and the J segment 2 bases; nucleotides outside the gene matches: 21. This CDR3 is CASILGRRRLAVIPYNEQFF. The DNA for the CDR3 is TGTGCCAGCATTCTGGGACGACGAAGACTAGCGGTTATACCCTACAATGAGCAGTTCTTC.

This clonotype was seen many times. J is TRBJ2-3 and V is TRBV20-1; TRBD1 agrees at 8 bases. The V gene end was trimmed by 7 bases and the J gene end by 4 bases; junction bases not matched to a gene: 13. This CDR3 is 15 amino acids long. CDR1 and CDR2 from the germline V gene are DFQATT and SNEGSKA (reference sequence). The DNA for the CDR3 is TGCAGTGTTCGATTCGACAGGGGTTTTTCAGATACGCAGTATTTT. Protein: CSVRFDRGFSDTQYF.

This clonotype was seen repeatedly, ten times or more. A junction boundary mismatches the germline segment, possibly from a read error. As DNA, the CDR3 is TGTGCCAGCAGTTACTCGACTAGCGGGAGCCCCCGAATCTTC. Translated, it gives CASSYSTSGSPRIF. The chain is built from TRBV6-2 or TRBV6-3 and TRBJ2-1, with 12 bases identical to TRBD2. The CDR3 spans 14 residues. Germline values: CDR1 MNHEY, CDR2 SVGEGT.

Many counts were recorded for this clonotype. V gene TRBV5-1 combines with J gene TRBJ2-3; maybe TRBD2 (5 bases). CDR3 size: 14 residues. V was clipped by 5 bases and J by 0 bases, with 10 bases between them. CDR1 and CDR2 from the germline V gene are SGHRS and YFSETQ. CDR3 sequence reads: CASRGSASTDTQYF. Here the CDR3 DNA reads TGCGCCAGCAGAGGTAGCGCCAGCACAGATACGCAGTATTTT.

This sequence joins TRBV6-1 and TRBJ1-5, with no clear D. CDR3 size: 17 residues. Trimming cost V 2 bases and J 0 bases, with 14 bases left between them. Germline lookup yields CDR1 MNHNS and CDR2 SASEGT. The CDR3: CASSEWSLSYSNQPQHF. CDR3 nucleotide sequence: TGTGCCAGCAGTGAATGGTCCTTATCTTATAGCAATCAGCCCCAGCATTTT.

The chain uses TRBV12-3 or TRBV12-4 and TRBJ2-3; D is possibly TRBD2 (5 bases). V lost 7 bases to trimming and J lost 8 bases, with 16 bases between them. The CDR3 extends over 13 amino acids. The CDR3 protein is CASTFREGGTQYF. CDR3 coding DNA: TGTGCCAGCACCTTCCGAGAGGGCGGTACGCAGTATTTT.